The clone carrying this T cell receptor (beta chain) appeared many times. The antigen remains undetermined. These data originate in a study of T cells after yellow fever vaccination. Study outcomes and limitations: CD4 and CD8 compartments shared a small share of clonotypes, likely from convergent recombination. The study re-detected most primary-vaccination clones after the booster (approximately 97% CD4, around 89% CD8). Within FACS-sorted repertoires, abundant clonotypes contaminating from the bulk population could be present.

5'RACE template switching generated TCR cDNA, adding a universal primer site and UMIs. TCRdb recomputed calls from the 5' RACE reads with MiXCR, one row per CDR3 protein. The profile shows 200,000 to 300,000 distinct CDR3 sequences, more than 3.5% of them singletons. CDR1 is SGHRS, CDR2 YFSETQ, per germline. The CDR3 has 15 residues. V was pared by 0 bases and J by 3 bases, with 10 bases between. Sequences were derived from PBMCs, sampled 15 days after the yellow fever booster vaccination. This TCR was sampled from a man younger than 35 who received the YFV17D yellow fever vaccine. The chain is built from TRBV5-1 and TRBJ2-4, with D uncertain. CDR3 DNA sequence: TGCGCCAGCAGCTTGGGGGAATCGGGCAAAAACATTCAGTACTTC. It translates to CASSLGESGKNIQYF. The full variable domain, completed using reference TRBV5-1 and TRBJ2-4, is KAGVTQTPRYLIKTRGQQVTLSCSPISGHRSVSWYQQTPGQGLQFLFEYFSETQRNKGNFPGRFSGRQFSNSRSEMNVSTLELGDSALYLCASSLGESGKNIQYFGAGTRLSVL.